This TCR beta chain was sequenced for a study of identical twins. Germline-derived CDR1 and CDR2 are MNHEY and SVGAGI. V was shortened by 6 bases and J by 2 bases, with 19 bases between the two germline ends. The CDR3 length is 16 residues. Through template switching, a universal primer site was introduced, and the cDNA contained unique molecular identifiers. TCRdb processed the 5' RACE reads anew with MiXCR; each CDR3 protein has one entry. Among 350,000 or so distinct CDR3 sequences listed, roughly 9% were seen once. The source is a woman between 50 and 59 years old in good health. V is TRBV6-5 and J is TRBJ1-2; the D is unclear. Source material: naive T cells sorted from blood. Here the CDR3 DNA reads TGTGCCAGCAGACCCTTATTTCTCCAAATAAACTATGGCTACACCTTC. It encodes CASRPLFLQINYGYTF.